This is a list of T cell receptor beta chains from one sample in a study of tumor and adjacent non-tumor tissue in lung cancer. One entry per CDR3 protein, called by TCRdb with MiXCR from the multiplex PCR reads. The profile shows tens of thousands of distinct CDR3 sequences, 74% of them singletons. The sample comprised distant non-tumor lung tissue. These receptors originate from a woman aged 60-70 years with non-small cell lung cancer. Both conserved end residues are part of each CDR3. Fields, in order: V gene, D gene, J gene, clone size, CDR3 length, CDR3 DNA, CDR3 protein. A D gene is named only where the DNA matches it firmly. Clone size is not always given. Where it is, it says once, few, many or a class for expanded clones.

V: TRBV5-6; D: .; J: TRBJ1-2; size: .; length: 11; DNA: TGTGCCAGCAGTGGCTCAAGCGCCTGCACCTTC; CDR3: CASSGSSACTF
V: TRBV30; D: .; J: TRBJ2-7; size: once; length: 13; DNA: TGTGCCTGGAGTAGGTGTAGCCTGCGCGAGCAGTACTTC; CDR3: CAWSRCSLREQYF
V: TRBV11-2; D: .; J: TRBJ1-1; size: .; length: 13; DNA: TGTGCCATCAGCTTACCCAGCAACACTGAAGCTTTCTTT; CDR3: CAISLPSNTEAFF
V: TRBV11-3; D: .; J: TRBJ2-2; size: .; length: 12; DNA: TGTGTCAGCAGCACGAACACCGGAGAGCTGTTTTTT; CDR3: CVSSTNTGELFF
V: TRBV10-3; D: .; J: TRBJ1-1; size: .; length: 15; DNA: TGTGCCATCAGTGGCGGGAGGGGACTGAGCACTGAAGCTTTCTTT; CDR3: CAISGGRGLSTEAFF
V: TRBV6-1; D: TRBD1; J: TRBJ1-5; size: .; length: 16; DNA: TGTGCCAGCAGTCGTCGGGCAGGGGGTTGCAATCAGCCCCAGCAGTTT; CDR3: CASSRRAGGCNQPQQF
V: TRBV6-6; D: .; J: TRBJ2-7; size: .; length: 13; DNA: TGTGCCAACAGTTTCGGGAGTAGCTACGAGCAGTACTTC; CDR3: CANSFGSSYEQYF
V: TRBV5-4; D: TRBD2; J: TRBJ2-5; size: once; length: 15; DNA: TGTGCCAACAGCTTGGCGGGGGGGCAGTATGACACCCAGTACTTC; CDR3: CANSLAGGQYDTQYF
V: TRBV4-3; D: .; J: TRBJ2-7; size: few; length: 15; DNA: TGCGCCAGCAGCCAAGGGGCGAGCGGAACCTACGAGCAGTACTTC; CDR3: CASSQGASGTYEQYF
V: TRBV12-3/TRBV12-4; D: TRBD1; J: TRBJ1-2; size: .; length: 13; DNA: TGTGCCTGCAGTTTTAACAGGGGGCCAGGCTACACCTTC; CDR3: CACSFNRGPGYTF
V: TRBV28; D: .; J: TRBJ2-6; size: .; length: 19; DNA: TGTGCCAGCAGTTTATGGGAACAGGGCTCCTACTCTGGGGCCAACCCCCTGACTTTC; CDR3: CASSLWEQGSYSGANPLTF
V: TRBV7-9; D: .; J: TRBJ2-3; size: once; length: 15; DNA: TGTGCCAGCAGCTCTTTTAGCGGCTACACAAATGCGCAGTATTTT; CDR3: CASSSFSGYTNAQYF
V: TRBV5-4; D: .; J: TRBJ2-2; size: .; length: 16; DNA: TGTGCCAGCAGCTTAGCGGAAAAGCGGATGGCCGAGGAGCTGTTTTTT; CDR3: CASSLAEKRMAEELFF
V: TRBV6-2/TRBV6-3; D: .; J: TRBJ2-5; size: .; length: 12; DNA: TGTTCCGGCATCTCCCGAGAGATGTCCCAGTACTTT; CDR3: CSGISREMSQYF
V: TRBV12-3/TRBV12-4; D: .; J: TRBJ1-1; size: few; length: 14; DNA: TGTACCAGCAGTCAGAGACTCCAGGGGCTTGAAGCTTTCTTT; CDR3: CTSSQRLQGLEAFF
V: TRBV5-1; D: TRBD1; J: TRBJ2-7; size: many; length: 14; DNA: TGCGCCAGCAGCCTCGCGGGACAGGGGTACGAGCAGTACTTC; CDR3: CASSLAGQGYEQYF
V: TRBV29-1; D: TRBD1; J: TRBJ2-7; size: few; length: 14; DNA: TGCGGCGTAGTTTCTGACAGGGTCAACTACGAGCAGTACTTC; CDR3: CGVVSDRVNYEQYF
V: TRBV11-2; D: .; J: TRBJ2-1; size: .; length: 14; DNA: TGTGTCAGCAGGCCTACGGCAGGGGGGAATGAGCAGTTCTTC; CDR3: CVSRPTAGGNEQFF
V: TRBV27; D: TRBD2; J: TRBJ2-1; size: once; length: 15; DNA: TGTGCCAGCAGTGTTCGACTAGCGGGGGACAATGAGCAGTTCTTC; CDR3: CASSVRLAGDNEQFF
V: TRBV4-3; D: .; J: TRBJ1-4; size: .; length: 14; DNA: TGCGTCAGCAGCCAAGACGGGGTGGGGGAAAAACTGTTTTTT; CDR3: CVSSQDGVGEKLFF
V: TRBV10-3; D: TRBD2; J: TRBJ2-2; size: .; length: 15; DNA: TGTGCCATCAGTGAGACCGGGGGGTCGAGCGGGAAGCTGTTTTTT; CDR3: CAISETGGSSGKLFF
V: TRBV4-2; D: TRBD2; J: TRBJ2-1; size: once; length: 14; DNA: TGTGCCAGCAGCCAAGATGGTGGGACTACTGAGCAGTTCTTC; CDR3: CASSQDGGTTEQFF
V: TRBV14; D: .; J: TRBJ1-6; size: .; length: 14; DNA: TGTGTCAGCAGCCTTATTAGGGACGAATCACCCCTCCACTTT; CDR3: CVSSLIRDESPLHF
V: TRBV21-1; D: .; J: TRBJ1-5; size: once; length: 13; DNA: TGTGCCAACAGCTTGGAGGGAGATCAGCCCCAGCATTTT; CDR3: CANSLEGDQPQHF
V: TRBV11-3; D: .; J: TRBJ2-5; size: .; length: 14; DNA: TGTGCCAGCAGCTCCCCTAATATACATGAGACCCAGTACTTC; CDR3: CASSSPNIHETQYF
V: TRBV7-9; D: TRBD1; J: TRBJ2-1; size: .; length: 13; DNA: TGTGCCAGCCGGGACAGGGACAACAGTGAGCAGTTCTTC; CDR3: CASRDRDNSEQFF
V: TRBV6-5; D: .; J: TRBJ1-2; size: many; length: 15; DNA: TGTGCCAGCAGTTACTCGGGTGGGGCGGAATATGGCTACACCTTC; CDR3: CASSYSGGAEYGYTF
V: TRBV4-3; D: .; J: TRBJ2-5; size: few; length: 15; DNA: TGTGCCAGCAGCCATGATCATCGGGATGCGGAGACCCAGTACTTC; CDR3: CASSHDHRDAETQYF
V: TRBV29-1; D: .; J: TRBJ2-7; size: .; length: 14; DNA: TGCAGCGCTTACACAGGGTCGGCGACTGGCAAGCAGTACTTC; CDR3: CSAYTGSATGKQYF
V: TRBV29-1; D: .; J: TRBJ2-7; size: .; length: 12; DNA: TGCAGCGAAGGTGGGGGAAACAACGAGCAGTACTTC; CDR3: CSEGGGNNEQYF
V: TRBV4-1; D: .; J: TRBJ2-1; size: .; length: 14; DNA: TGCGCCAGCAGGTTTTCGGCCGCAAACAATGAGCTGTTCTTC; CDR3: CASRFSAANNELFF
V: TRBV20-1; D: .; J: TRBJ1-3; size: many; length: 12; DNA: TGCAGGAGACGCTTCTCTGGAAACACCATATATTTT; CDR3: CRRRFSGNTIYF
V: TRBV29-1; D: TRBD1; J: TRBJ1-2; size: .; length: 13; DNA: TGCAGATTTCCGGGACAGGGGGGTTATGGCGACACCTTC; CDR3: CRFPGQGGYGDTF
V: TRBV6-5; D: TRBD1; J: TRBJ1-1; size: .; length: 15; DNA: TGTGTCAGCAGTTACTCGCAGGGGGTGCGTACTGAAGCTTTCTTT; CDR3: CVSSYSQGVRTEAFF
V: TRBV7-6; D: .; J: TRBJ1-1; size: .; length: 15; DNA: TGTGCCAGCAACGCAGAGGGGGTCATGAACACTGAAGCTTTCTTT; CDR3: CASNAEGVMNTEAFF
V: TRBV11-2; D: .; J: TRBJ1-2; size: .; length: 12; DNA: TGTGCCGGTAGCTTAGGTTCGGGAGTCCACACCTTC; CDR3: CAGSLGSGVHTF
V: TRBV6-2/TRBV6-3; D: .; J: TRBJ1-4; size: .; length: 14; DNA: TGTGCCAGCTGTAGAGCTGGGGCCGGTGAAAAACTGTTTTTT; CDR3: CASCRAGAGEKLFF
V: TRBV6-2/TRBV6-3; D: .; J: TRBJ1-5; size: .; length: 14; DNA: TGTGCCAGCAGAGGTGGGAGAAAGGAGCAGCCCCAGCATTTT; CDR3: CASRGGRKEQPQHF
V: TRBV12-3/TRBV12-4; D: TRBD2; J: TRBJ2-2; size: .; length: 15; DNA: TGTGCCAGCAGAGGCGGGGGGTCAAACACCCGGGAGCTGTTTTTT; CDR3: CASRGGGSNTRELFF
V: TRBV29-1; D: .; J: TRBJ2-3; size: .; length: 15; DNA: TGCAGCGTTGAAGATCTGGGGAAAGGCCGGGGTACGCGGTATTTT; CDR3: CSVEDLGKGRGTRYF